This paragraph reports one T cell receptor (beta chain). Assay: immunoSEQ multiplex PCR; the TCRdb copy retains only in-frame clones and omits some. Of about 250,000 clones listed, about 90% are singletons. The source of the sample is a study of blood T cell repertoires in COVID-19. The sample taken for sequencing was PBMCs or T cells enriched from blood (not recorded which). This sequence originates from a woman aged 18 to 35 who had recovered from COVID-19.

In DNA form, the CDR3 reads TGTGCCAGCAGCAAAGTTGCCGGCTATGGCTACACCTTC. Its protein is CASSKVAGYGYTF. This chain links TRBV21-1 with TRBJ1-2. TRBV21-1 counts as a pseudogene. The CDR3 has 13 amino acids.